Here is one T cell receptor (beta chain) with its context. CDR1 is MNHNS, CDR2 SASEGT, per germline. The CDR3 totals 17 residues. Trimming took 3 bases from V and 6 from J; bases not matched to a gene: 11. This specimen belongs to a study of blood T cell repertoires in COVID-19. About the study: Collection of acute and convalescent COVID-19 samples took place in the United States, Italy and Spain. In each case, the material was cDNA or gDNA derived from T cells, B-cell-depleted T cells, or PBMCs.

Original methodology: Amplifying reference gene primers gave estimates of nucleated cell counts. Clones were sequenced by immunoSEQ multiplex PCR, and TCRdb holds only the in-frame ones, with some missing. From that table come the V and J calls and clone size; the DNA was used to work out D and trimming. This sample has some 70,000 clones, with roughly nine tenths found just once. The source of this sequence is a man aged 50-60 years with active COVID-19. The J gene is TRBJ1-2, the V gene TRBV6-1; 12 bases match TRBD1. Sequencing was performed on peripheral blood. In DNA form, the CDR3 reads TGTGCCAGCAGTGATATGGGTCGGGACAGGGGGCTCGATGGCTACACCTTC. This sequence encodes CASSDMGRDRGLDGYTF.